These 29 T cell receptor beta chains were all obtained from the same sample, sequenced in a study of blood T cell repertoires in COVID-19. Sequencing was performed with immunoSEQ multiplex PCR; in TCRdb, only in-frame clones are kept and a portion is missing. The table has approximately 190,000 clones, less than 90% seen once. Sequences were obtained from peripheral blood. The receptors were gathered from a man aged 70-80 years with active or convalescent COVID-19.

The chain is built from TRBV11-3 and TRBJ1-1, with D unresolved. The CDR3 is made up of 13 amino acids. V was clipped by 0 bases and J by 2 bases, with 4 bases between them. Germline V CDR1 and CDR2: SGHNT, YENEEA. The CDR3 nucleotides read TGTGCCAGCAGCTTAGAGAGCAACACTGAAGCTTTCTTT. This encodes CASSLESNTEAFF.

The V and J genes are TRBV5-1 and TRBJ2-2, with 8 bases matching TRBD1. Germline V CDR1 and CDR2: SGHRS, YFSETQ. This CDR3 is built from 16 residues. Unmatched junction bases numbered 6, after V lost 0 bases and J lost 5 bases. The CDR3 bases are TGCGCCAGCAGCTTGGATGTACAGGGGGTGACCGGGGAGCTGTTTTTT. It codes for CASSLDVQGVTGELFF.

V and J are TRBV14 and TRBJ2-1; 10 nucleotides align to TRBD2. The CDR3 consists of 16 residues. V was clipped by 4 bases and J by 3 bases; unmatched bases: 6. In germline, CDR1 is SGHDN, CDR2 FVKESK. CDR3 loop: CASSRRTSGIYNEQFF. As DNA, the CDR3 is TGTGCCAGCAGCCGCCGAACTAGCGGGATCTACAATGAGCAGTTCTTC.

This chain joins TRBV7-9 and TRBJ2-7; D remains ambiguous. The length of the CDR3 is 13 residues. CDR1 and CDR2 from the germline V gene are SEHNR and FQNEAQ (reference sequence). With 2 bases removed from V and 3 bases from J, the gap between germline ends came to 8 bases. The CDR3 sequence: CASSLSFGYEQYF. The CDR3 nucleotides read TGTGCCAGCAGCTTATCATTCGGCTACGAGCAGTACTTC.

This rearrangement joins TRBV5-4 to TRBJ2-5, with D possibly matching TRBD2 (5 bases). Germline CDR1 reads SGHNT; CDR2 reads YYREEE (reference sequence). Trimming pared 2 bases from V and 0 bases from J, leaving 8 bases between. This CDR3 is 14 amino acids long. CDR3 in amino acids: CASSFGRDQETQYF. CDR3 in DNA: TGTGCCAGCAGCTTCGGGCGGGACCAAGAGACCCAGTACTTC.

This clone was counted a few times. The rearrangement links TRBV7-2 to TRBJ2-5; TRBD2 matches 9 bases. V dropped 1 base and J dropped 5; count of bases not matched to a gene: 5. The germline V gene encodes CDR1 SGHTA and CDR2 FQGNSA. This CDR3 is 15 amino acids long. The CDR3 DNA reads TGTGCCAGCAGCTTAGGCGGGGGGGCCCGGGAGACCCAGTACTTC. Translating it yields CASSLGGGARETQYF.

This chain uses TRBV5-1 with TRBJ2-7, with 9 bases fitting TRBD1. Unmatched junction bases numbered 9, after V lost 3 bases and J lost 2 bases. The CDR3 is made up of 16 amino acids. Germline CDR1 SGHRS, CDR2 YFSETQ. The CDR3 protein is CASSSSDRGSTYEQYF. As DNA, the CDR3 is TGCGCCAGCAGCTCATCGGACAGGGGCTCAACCTACGAGCAGTACTTC.

This clone occurred many times. The CDR3 loop reads CSVSEGFNTEAFF. The CDR3 nucleotides are TGCAGCGTCTCCGAGGGTTTTAACACTGAAGCTTTCTTT. The chain combines TRBV29-1 with TRBJ1-1; D ambiguous. The germline CDR1 and CDR2 sequences are SQVTM and ANQGSEA. Trimming took off 6 bases at V and 2 bases at J, with 13 bases between the two ends. The CDR3 loop spans 13 amino acids.

The chain carries TRBV28 and TRBJ1-1; D is undetermined. This CDR3 comprises 16 residues. V was trimmed by 2 bases and J by 4 bases, leaving 17 bases between them. Per the germline V gene, CDR1 is MDHEN and CDR2 is SYDVKM. CDR3 DNA sequence: TGTGCCAGCAGTTTACCCAGCGGGGTGGGCGGCACTGAAGCTTTCTTT. This gives the protein CASSLPSGVGGTEAFF.

The chain carries TRBV7-5 and TRBJ2-3; the tabulated D call, TRBD2, remains unverified against the DNA. TRBV7-5 is a documented pseudogene. The CDR3 extends over 15 amino acids. The CDR3 DNA sequence: TGTGCCGGAACCCAAAGGACTAGGCTGAGAGATACGCAGTATTTT. Protein product: CAGTQRTRLRDTQYF.

This chain uses TRBV7-9 with TRBJ1-1; no clear D. CDR3 size: 15 residues. Per germline, CDR1 SEHNR and CDR2 FQNEAQ (reference sequence). V gave up 1 base and J gave up 1 base, with 10 bases separating them. Written as DNA, the CDR3 is TGTGCCAGCAGCTTAGTGGCGAACAGGAACACTGAAGCTTTCTTT. Protein sequence: CASSLVANRNTEAFF.

The CDR3 loop reads CATMSGVGGYTF. CDR3 nucleotide sequence: TGTGCCACCATGAGCGGGGTTGGAGGCTACACCTTC. The chain couples TRBV24-1 to TRBJ1-2; D is undetermined. Germline lookup yields CDR1 KGHDR and CDR2 SFDVKD. V dropped 8 bases and J dropped 8 bases, with 14 bases sitting between them. This CDR3 has 12 residues.

This rearrangement joins TRBV6-5 to TRBJ1-5; possible D gene TRBD1, 5 bases. V lost 5 bases to trimming and J lost 0 bases, with 11 bases between them. This CDR3 comprises 15 residues. Germline V lookup: CDR1 MNHEY, CDR2 SVGAGI. CDR3 residues: CASSTGGTSNQPQHF. The DNA of the CDR3 is TGTGCCAGCAGTACCGGGGGGACTAGCAATCAGCCCCAGCATTTT.

This rearrangement joins TRBV7-6 to TRBJ1-4; 7 nucleotides align to TRBD1. The germline gives CDR1 SGHVS, CDR2 FNYEAQ. V gave up 3 bases and J gave up 5 bases; unmatched junction bases: 12. The CDR3 has 17 residues. CDR3 coding DNA: TGTGCCAGCAGCTTGTCCCCCACACAGGGGAGGAATGAAAAACTGTTTTTT. It is translated as CASSLSPTQGRNEKLFF. Complete variable domain (other parts from reference TRBV7-6 and TRBJ1-4): GAGVSQSPRYKVTKRGQDVALRCDPISGHVSLYWYRQALGQGPEFLTYFNYEAQQDKSGLPNDRFSAERPEGSISTLTIQRTEQRDSAMYRCASSLSPTQGRNEKLFFGSGTQLSVL.

This clone was found a few times. This rearrangement joins TRBV11-3 to TRBJ1-2, with 7 bases lining up with TRBD1. The CDR3 is 17 residues long. The V and J ends lost 5 bases and 1 base, in that order; junction bases with no gene match: 13. The germline CDR1 and CDR2 sequences are SGHNT and YENEEA. The CDR3 reads CASSHRRGPEINYGYTF. Here the CDR3 DNA reads TGTGCCAGCAGCCATCGGAGGGGGCCAGAAATTAACTATGGCTACACCTTC.

This sequence joins TRBV28 and TRBJ2-5; D remains unclear. Germline lookup yields CDR1 MDHEN and CDR2 SYDVKM. Trimming took off 5 bases at V and 2 bases at J, with 15 bases between the two ends. This CDR3 contains 15 residues. The CDR3 coding sequence is TGTGCCAGCAGTATCCCCTTACCGACTCAAGAGACCCAGTACTTC. Protein sequence: CASSIPLPTQETQYF.

V usage is TRBV5-1 and J usage is TRBJ2-1, with 7 bases fitting TRBD1. The CDR3 runs 15 residues. From germline, CDR1 is SGHRS and CDR2 YFSETQ. After removal of 2 bases from V and 6 bases from J, the junction contained 8 bases not matched to a gene. The CDR3 is CASSFMGQHSNEQFF. The DNA for the CDR3 is TGCGCCAGCAGCTTTATGGGACAGCATAGCAATGAGCAGTTCTTC.

J is TRBJ1-5 and V is TRBV19; no reliable D call. This CDR3 has 12 amino acids. CDR1 is LNHDA, CDR2 SQIVND, per germline (reference sequence). V dropped 6 bases and J dropped 3 bases, with 6 bases sitting between them. Here the CDR3 reads CASRQTNQPQHF. CDR3 bases: TGTGCCAGTAGACAGACCAATCAGCCCCAGCATTTT.

The genes are TRBV5-5 and TRBJ2-3; D might be TRBD2 (5 bases). This CDR3 is built from 15 residues. Per the germline V gene, CDR1 is SGHKS and CDR2 is YYEKEE (reference sequence). V dropped 0 bases and J dropped 0 bases, with 8 bases sitting between them. Here the CDR3 reads CASSLAEVSTDTQYF. As DNA, the CDR3 is TGTGCCAGCAGCTTGGCGGAGGTCAGCACAGATACGCAGTATTTT.

The chain links TRBV5-5 to TRBJ2-4; 7 bases map to TRBD2. The CDR3 contains 19 residues. V lost 0 bases, J lost 0 bases, and 12 bases stayed unmatched. CDR1 SGHKS and CDR2 YYEKEE come from the germline V gene (reference sequence). The CDR3 region has the DNA TGTGCCAGCAGCTTGGAGGGACGTGGGGCGGGGGTAGCCAAAAACATTCAGTACTTC. Amino acid sequence: CASSLEGRGAGVAKNIQYF.

The chain uses TRBV2 and TRBJ2-7; 13 bases are shared with TRBD2. Germline CDR1 SNHLY, CDR2 FYNNEI. Trimming removed 6 bases from V and 3 bases from J; junction bases left unmatched: 5. The CDR3 is 15 residues long. CDR3 residues: CASSRGTSGNYEQYF. CDR3 DNA sequence: TGTGCCAGCAGCCGGGGGACTAGCGGGAACTACGAGCAGTACTTC.

The V call is TRBV5-5, the J call TRBJ2-6; 12 nucleotides match TRBD1. This CDR3 is 17 amino acids long. Germline lookup yields CDR1 SGHKS and CDR2 YYEKEE (reference sequence). Unmatched junction bases numbered 4, after V lost 3 bases and J lost 3 bases. The chain's CDR3 is CASSSGTGGVGANVLTF. The CDR3 nucleotides are TGTGCCAGCAGCTCTGGGACAGGGGGCGTTGGGGCCAACGTCCTGACTTTC.

The V gene is TRBV5-1, the J gene TRBJ2-3, with TRBD2 identical over 9 bases. Germline-derived CDR1 and CDR2 are SGHRS and YFSETQ. The CDR3 contains 15 residues. The ends lost 0 bases at V and 2 bases at J; junction bases unmatched: 1. The CDR3 here is CASSLGLAVTDTQYF. The CDR3 bases are TGCGCCAGCAGCTTGGGACTAGCGGTCACAGATACGCAGTATTTT.

This clone was recorded once. V gene TRBV7-2 combines with J gene TRBJ2-3, with 8 bases that match TRBD2. The V segment lost 5 bases and the J segment 4 bases; nucleotides outside the gene matches: 2. Germline values: CDR1 SGHTA, CDR2 FQGNSA. The CDR3 consists of 13 residues. In nucleotides, the CDR3 is TGTGCCAGCAGCCATAGCGGGGCAGATACGCAGTATTTT. It codes for CASSHSGADTQYF.

This chain links TRBV6-2 or TRBV6-3 with TRBJ2-7; D gene unclear. Trimming left V 4 bases short and J 6 bases short, with 13 bases between. From germline, CDR1 is MNHEY and CDR2 SVGEGT. CDR3 size: 13 residues. This chain's CDR3 is CASSSLGLSEQYF. As DNA, the CDR3 is TGTGCCAGCAGTTCCCTCGGGTTATCCGAGCAGTACTTC.

This clone was seen more than once but under ten times. CDR3: CASALGLAGGADTQYF. The CDR3 DNA follows: TGCGCCAGCGCCCTCGGACTAGCGGGGGGTGCAGATACGCAGTATTTT. V is TRBV4-1 and J is TRBJ2-3, with 14 bases aligning to TRBD2. The J segment lost 4 bases and the V segment lost 8 bases, leaving 8 bases of the junction unmatched. This CDR3 comprises 16 residues. Looked up from germline, CDR1 is MGHRA and CDR2 is YSYEKL.

V and J are TRBV28 and TRBJ2-6; unclear D gene. V lost 6 bases and J lost 0, with 15 bases in between. Germline V gene lookup returns CDR1 MDHEN and CDR2 SYDVKM. CDR3 size: 17 residues. Written as DNA, the CDR3 is TGTGCCAGCAGCCGAAGGTGGGCCTACTCTGGGGCCAACGTCCTGACTTTC. It translates to CASSRRWAYSGANVLTF. Variable domain in full (rest from reference TRBV28 and TRBJ2-6): DVKVTQSSRYLVKRTGEKVFLECVQDMDHENMFWYRQDPGLGLRLIYFSYDVKMKEKGDIPEGYSVSREKKERFSLILESASTNQTSMYLCASSRRWAYSGANVLTFGAGSRLTVL.

The V call is TRBV3-1 (or the pseudogene TRBV3-2), the J call TRBJ2-5; D call uncertain. Germline V CDR1 and CDR2: LGHDT, YNNKEL (reference sequence). Trimming cost V 4 bases and J 4 bases, with 7 bases left between them. This CDR3 has 12 amino acids. The CDR3 loop is CASSRPGETQYF. The CDR3 coding sequence is TGTGCCAGCAGCCGCCCGGGAGAGACCCAGTACTTC.

This clone was counted only a few times. J is TRBJ2-2 and V is TRBV11-3, with D unclear. This CDR3 contains 14 residues. CDR1 SGHNT and CDR2 YENEEA come from the germline V gene. The V gene lost 5 bases and the J gene lost 4 bases, with 11 bases spanning the gap. CDR3 protein: CASSLPAATGELFF. For the CDR3, the DNA is TGTGCCAGCAGCCTCCCGGCGGCCACCGGGGAGCTGTTTTTT.